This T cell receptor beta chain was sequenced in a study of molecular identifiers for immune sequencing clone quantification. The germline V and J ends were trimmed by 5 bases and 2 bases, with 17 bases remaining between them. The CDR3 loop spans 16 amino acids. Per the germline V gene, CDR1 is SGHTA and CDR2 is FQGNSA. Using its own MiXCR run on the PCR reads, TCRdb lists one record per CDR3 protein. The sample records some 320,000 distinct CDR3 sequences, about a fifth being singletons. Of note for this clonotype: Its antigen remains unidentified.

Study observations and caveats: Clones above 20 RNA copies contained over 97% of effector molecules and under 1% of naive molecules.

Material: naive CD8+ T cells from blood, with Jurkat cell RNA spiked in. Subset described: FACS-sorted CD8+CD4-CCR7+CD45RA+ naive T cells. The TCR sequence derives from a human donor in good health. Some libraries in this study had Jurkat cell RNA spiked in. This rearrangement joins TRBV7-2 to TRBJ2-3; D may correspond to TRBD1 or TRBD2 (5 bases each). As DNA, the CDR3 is TGTGCCAGCAGCCTACGGGACGGGGTTACCACAGATACGCAGTATTTT. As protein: CASSLRDGVTTDTQYF.